A single sample is the source of the 5 T cell receptor beta chains below, sequenced in a study of shared clonotypes between healthy human individuals. The assay was immunoSEQ multiplex PCR, and TCRdb's table has in-frame clones only and misses some. The sample lists approximately 1.4 million clones, 95% to 99% seen once, with roughly 0.45% in the top ten. Input material: naive CD4+ T cells sorted from blood. The subset was: CD45RA+ positively selected. These receptors came from a man under 40 in good health.

This chain uses TRBV28 with TRBJ1-5; possibly TRBD1 for D (5 bases). The germline V gene has CDR1 MDHEN and CDR2 SYDVKM. This CDR3 comprises 17 residues. Trimming pared 2 bases from V and 2 bases from J, leaving 16 bases between. The CDR3 DNA follows: TGTGCCAGCAGTTTAGCTCGGGGCGCCGGAGGCAATCAGCCCCAGCATTTT. This gives the protein CASSLARGAGGNQPQHF. The full variable domain, in which reference TRBV28 and TRBJ1-5 provide the parts outside the CDR3, is DVKVTQSSRYLVKRTGEKVFLECVQDMDHENMFWYRQDPGLGLRLIYFSYDVKMKEKGDIPEGYSVSREKKERFSLILESASTNQTSMYLCASSLARGAGGNQPQHFGDGTRLSIL.

This chain uses TRBV2 with TRBJ2-1, with a weak D call TRBD2 (6 bases). The V end was cut by 10 bases, the J end by 10 bases, with 23 bases between. The CDR3 is 14 residues long. Per germline, CDR1 SNHLY and CDR2 FYNNEI. The CDR3 DNA sequence: TGTGCCACCCGTCAGGAGTACGGGAGTTTAGAGCAGTTCTTC. This encodes CATRQEYGSLEQFF.

CDR3 coding DNA: TGCGCCAGCAGCCAAGTCCTCGGGCTAGCGGGGAACAATGAGCAGTTCTTC. Protein product: CASSQVLGLAGNNEQFF. The chain joins TRBV4-1 to TRBJ2-1, with TRBD2 matching over 9 bases. Germline V gene sequence: CDR1 MGHRA, CDR2 YSYEKL. J gave up 5 bases and V 1 base, and 9 bases lay outside the gene matches. The CDR3 loop spans 17 amino acids.

The V call is TRBV18, the J call TRBJ1-2, with TRBD1 matching over 9 bases. CDR3 length: 19 amino acids. V lost 2 bases, J lost 4 bases, and 17 bases stayed unmatched. In germline, CDR1 is KGHSH, CDR2 LQKENI. In nucleotides, the CDR3 is TGTGCCAGCTCACCAGGAGCCCCGGGACAGGGTTCCCTCTTCTATGGCTACACCTTC. Its protein product is CASSPGAPGQGSLFYGYTF.

The chain uses TRBV29-1 and TRBJ2-1, with 10 bases identical to TRBD1. Germline V lookup: CDR1 SQVTM, CDR2 ANQGSEA. This CDR3 contains 13 residues. Losses at the gene ends were 0 bases for V and 9 bases for J; bases not matched to a gene: 2. CDR3 residues: CSVEEDRGVEQFF. For the CDR3, the DNA is TGCAGCGTTGAAGAGGACAGGGGGGTTGAGCAGTTCTTC.